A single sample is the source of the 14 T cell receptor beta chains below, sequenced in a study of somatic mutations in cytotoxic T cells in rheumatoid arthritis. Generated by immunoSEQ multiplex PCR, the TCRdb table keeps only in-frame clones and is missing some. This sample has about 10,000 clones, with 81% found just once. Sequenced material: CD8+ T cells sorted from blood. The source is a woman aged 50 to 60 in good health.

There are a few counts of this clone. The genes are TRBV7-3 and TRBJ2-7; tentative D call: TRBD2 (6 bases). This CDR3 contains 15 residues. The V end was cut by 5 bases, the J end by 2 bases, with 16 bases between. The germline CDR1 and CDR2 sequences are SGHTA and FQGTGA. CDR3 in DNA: TGTGCCAGCAGCCCGCTTACTGGGGGGACCTACGAGCAGTACTTC. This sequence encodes CASSPLTGGTYEQYF.

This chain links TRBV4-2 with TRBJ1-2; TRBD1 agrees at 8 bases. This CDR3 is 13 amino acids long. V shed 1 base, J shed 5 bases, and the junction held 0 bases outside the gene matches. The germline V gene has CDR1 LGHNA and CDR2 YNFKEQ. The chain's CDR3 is CASSQGTGYGYTF. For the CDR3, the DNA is TGTGCCAGCAGCCAAGGGACAGGGTATGGCTACACCTTC.

In nucleotides, the CDR3 is TGTGCCAGCAGTTTAGGGACAGGGGGCCATGGCTACACCTTC. The encoded protein is CASSLGTGGHGYTF. The chain couples TRBV28 to TRBJ1-2, with 12 positions matching TRBD1. Trimming cost V 2 bases and J 6 bases; bases outside gene matches: 1. This CDR3 is built from 14 residues. Germline V lookup: CDR1 MDHEN, CDR2 SYDVKM.

The CDR3 protein is CASSSSGTGDYGYTF. CDR3 sequence (DNA): TGTGCCAGCAGTTCAAGCGGGACAGGGGATTACGGCTACACCTTC. The genes are TRBV11-1 and TRBJ1-2; 10 nucleotides agree with TRBD1. In germline, CDR1 is SGHAT, CDR2 FQDESV (reference sequence). The V gene end was trimmed by 6 bases and the J gene end by 8 bases; junction bases not matched to a gene: 12. The CDR3 sequence is 15 residues long.

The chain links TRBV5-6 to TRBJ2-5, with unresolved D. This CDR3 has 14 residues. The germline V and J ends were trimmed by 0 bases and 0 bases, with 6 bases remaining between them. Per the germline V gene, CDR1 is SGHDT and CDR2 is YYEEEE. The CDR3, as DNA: TGTGCCAGCAGCTTGGTTTCGTACCAAGAGACCCAGTACTTC. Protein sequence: CASSLVSYQETQYF.

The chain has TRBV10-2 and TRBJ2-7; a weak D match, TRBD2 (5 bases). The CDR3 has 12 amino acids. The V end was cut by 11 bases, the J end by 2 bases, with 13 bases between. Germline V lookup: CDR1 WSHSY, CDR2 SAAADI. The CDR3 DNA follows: TGCGCCGCCTTGGACTTGACCTACGAGCAGTACTTC. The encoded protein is CAALDLTYEQYF.

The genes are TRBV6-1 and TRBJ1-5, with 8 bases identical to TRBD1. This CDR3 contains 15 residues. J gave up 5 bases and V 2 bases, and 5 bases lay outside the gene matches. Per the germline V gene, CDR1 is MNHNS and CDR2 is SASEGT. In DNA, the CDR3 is TGTGCCAGCAGTGAACAGGACAGGGCCTATCAGCCCCAGCATTTT. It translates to CASSEQDRAYQPQHF.

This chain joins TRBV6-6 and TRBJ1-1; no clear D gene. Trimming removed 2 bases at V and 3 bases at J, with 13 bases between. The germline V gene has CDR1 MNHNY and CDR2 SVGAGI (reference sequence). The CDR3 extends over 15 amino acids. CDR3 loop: CASSYPGGEDTEAFF. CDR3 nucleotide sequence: TGTGCCAGCAGTTACCCCGGCGGGGAGGACACTGAAGCTTTCTTT.

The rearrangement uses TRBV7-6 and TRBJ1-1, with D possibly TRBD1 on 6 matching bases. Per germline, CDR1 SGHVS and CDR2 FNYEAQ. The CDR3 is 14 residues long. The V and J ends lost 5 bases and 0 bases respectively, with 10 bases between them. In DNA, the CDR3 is TGTGCCAGCAGCCCCGGACAGATGAACACTGAAGCTTTCTTT. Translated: CASSPGQMNTEAFF.

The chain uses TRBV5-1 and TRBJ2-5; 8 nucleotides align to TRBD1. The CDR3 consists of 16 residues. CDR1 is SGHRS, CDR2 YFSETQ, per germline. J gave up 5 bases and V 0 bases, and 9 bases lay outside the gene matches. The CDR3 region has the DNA TGCGCCAGCAGCTTGGAAGACAGGGGCTTGGGGGAGACCCAGTACTTC. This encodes CASSLEDRGLGETQYF.

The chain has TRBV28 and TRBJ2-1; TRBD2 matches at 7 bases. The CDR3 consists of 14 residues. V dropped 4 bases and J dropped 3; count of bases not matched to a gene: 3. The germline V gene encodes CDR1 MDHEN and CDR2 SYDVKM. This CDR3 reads CASSSRTSYNEQFF. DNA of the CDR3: TGTGCCAGCAGTTCCCGGACTAGCTACAATGAGCAGTTCTTC. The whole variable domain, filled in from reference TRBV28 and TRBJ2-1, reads DVKVTQSSRYLVKRTGEKVFLECVQDMDHENMFWYRQDPGLGLRLIYFSYDVKMKEKGDIPEGYSVSREKKERFSLILESASTNQTSMYLCASSSRTSYNEQFFGPGTRLTVL.

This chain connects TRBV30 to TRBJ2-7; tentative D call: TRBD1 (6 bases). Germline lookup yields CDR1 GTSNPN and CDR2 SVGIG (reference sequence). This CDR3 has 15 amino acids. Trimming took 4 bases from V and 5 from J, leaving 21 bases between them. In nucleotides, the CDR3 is TGTGCCTGGACCCCCCCCGCAGGGGAATTAAACGAGCAGTACTTC. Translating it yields CAWTPPAGELNEQYF.

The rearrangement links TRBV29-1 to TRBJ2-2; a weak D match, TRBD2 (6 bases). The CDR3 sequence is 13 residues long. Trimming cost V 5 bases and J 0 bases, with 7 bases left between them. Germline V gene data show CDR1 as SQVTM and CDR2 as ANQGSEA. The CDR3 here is CSVRDSNTGELFF. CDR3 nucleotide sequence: TGCAGCGTTCGGGACTCGAACACCGGGGAGCTGTTTTTT.

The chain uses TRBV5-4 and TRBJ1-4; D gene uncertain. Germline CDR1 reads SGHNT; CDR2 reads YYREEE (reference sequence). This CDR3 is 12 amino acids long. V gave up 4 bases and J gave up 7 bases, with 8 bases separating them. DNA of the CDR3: TGTGCCAGCAGCCTGCGTGGTGAAAAACTGTTTTTT. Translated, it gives CASSLRGEKLFF.